The entry that follows covers one T cell receptor (beta chain) sequence. TCRdb used MiXCR to reprocess the 5' RACE reads, holding one entry per CDR3 protein. The table records 500,000 to 550,000 distinct CDR3 sequences, roughly 22% of them present only once. The CDR3 loop spans 16 amino acids. Germline V gene data show CDR1 as SGDLS and CDR2 as YYNGEE. V lost 3 bases and J lost 0, with 13 bases in between. This record comes from a study of T-cell memory formation after mild COVID-19. The TCR originated in an adult woman who had mild COVID-19 (a few samples of this study predate the infection). Cell type and time point are not known. The material sequenced was PBMCs or a T cell subset sorted from them (not recorded which). The chain couples TRBV9 to TRBJ2-4; no reliable D call. CDR3 sequence: CASSAAGRAAKNIQYF. For the CDR3, the DNA is TGTGCCAGCAGCGCCGCAGGCCGGGCAGCCAAAAACATTCAGTACTTC.